Listed below are T cell receptor beta chains from one sample, sequenced in a study of cytomegalovirus exposure and HLA in healthy donors. Some clones are missing from TCRdb's copy, which holds only in-frame ones; the method was immunoSEQ multiplex PCR. The sample includes 110,000 to 150,000 clones, about 80% of them seen just once. The sample consisted of PBMCs. The receptors stem from a woman in her late teens or twenties in good health and CMV-seropositive. CDR3s include the opening cysteine and the closing phenylalanine or tryptophan. Each record gives: V gene, J gene, D gene, clone size, CDR3 protein, CDR3 DNA. A D gene is named only where the DNA matches it firmly. Only part of the rows carry a size: once, few, many, or a class if the clone is expanded.

V gene: TRBV5-4; J gene: TRBJ1-6; D gene: TRBD1; clone size: .; CDR3 protein: CASSADRGLSPLHF; CDR3 DNA: TGTGCCAGCAGCGCCGACAGGGGGCTTTCACCCCTCCACTTT
V gene: TRBV19; J gene: TRBJ2-7; D gene: .; clone size: .; CDR3 protein: CASSIPGRGLDEQYF; CDR3 DNA: TGTGCCAGTAGTATCCCAGGAAGGGGCTTAGACGAGCAGTACTTC
V gene: TRBV21-1; J gene: TRBJ1-3; D gene: .; clone size: few; CDR3 protein: CASSKAATGSGNTIYF; CDR3 DNA: TGTGCCAGCAGCAAAGCCGCCACCGGCTCTGGAAACACCATATATTTT
V gene: TRBV11-2; J gene: TRBJ2-5; D gene: TRBD2; clone size: .; CDR3 protein: CASSLPGLAKYF; CDR3 DNA: TGTGCCAGCAGCCTACCGGGACTAGCAAAGTACTTC
V gene: TRBV4-1; J gene: TRBJ2-1; D gene: .; clone size: .; CDR3 protein: CASSQNLGTSQFF; CDR3 DNA: TGCGCCAGCAGCCAAAACCTCGGGACTTCGCAGTTCTTC
V gene: TRBV29-1; J gene: TRBJ2-2; D gene: .; clone size: .; CDR3 protein: CSGIASKTTGELFF; CDR3 DNA: TGCAGCGGAATAGCTAGCAAAACCACCGGGGAGCTGTTTTTT
V gene: TRBV6-1; J gene: TRBJ1-2; D gene: TRBD1; clone size: .; CDR3 protein: CASSGPGTGAIDGYTF; CDR3 DNA: TGTGCCAGCAGTGGCCCCGGGACAGGGGCTATAGATGGCTACACCTTC
V gene: TRBV5-1; J gene: TRBJ2-5; D gene: .; clone size: .; CDR3 protein: CASSLGDIRQETQYF; CDR3 DNA: TGCGCCAGCAGCTTGGGGGACATTCGCCAAGAGACCCAGTACTTC
V gene: TRBV7-2; J gene: TRBJ1-5; D gene: TRBD1; clone size: few; CDR3 protein: CASSLVPPDRAHQPQHF; CDR3 DNA: TGTGCCAGCAGCTTAGTCCCACCTGACAGGGCGCATCAGCCCCAGCATTTT
V gene: TRBV28; J gene: TRBJ2-7; D gene: TRBD2; clone size: .; CDR3 protein: CASSPTGTSGNFFSYEQYF; CDR3 DNA: TGTGCCAGCAGTCCAACCGGGACTAGCGGAAACTTTTTCTCCTACGAGCAGTACTTC
V gene: TRBV6-4; J gene: TRBJ2-3; D gene: TRBD2; clone size: few; CDR3 protein: CASSDVGGGGTDTQYF; CDR3 DNA: TGTGCCAGCAGTGACGTTGGCGGGGGAGGTACAGATACGCAGTATTTT
V gene: TRBV14; J gene: TRBJ2-7; D gene: .; clone size: .; CDR3 protein: CASSQMAPPYEQYF; CDR3 DNA: TGTGCCAGCAGCCAAATGGCTCCGCCCTACGAGCAGTACTTC
V gene: TRBV6-5; J gene: TRBJ2-3; D gene: .; clone size: .; CDR3 protein: CASSQGILTDTQYF; CDR3 DNA: TGTGCCAGCAGTCAGGGGATACTCACAGATACGCAGTATTTT
V gene: TRBV5-5; J gene: TRBJ1-6; D gene: TRBD1; clone size: .; CDR3 protein: CASSKGQGAHSPLHF; CDR3 DNA: TGTGCCAGCAGCAAGGGACAGGGGGCGCATTCACCCCTCCACTTT
V gene: TRBV29-1; J gene: TRBJ2-5; D gene: TRBD1; clone size: few; CDR3 protein: CSADRGPETQYF; CDR3 DNA: TGCAGCGCGGACAGGGGTCCAGAGACCCAGTACTTC
V gene: TRBV4-3; J gene: TRBJ2-2; D gene: .; clone size: .; CDR3 protein: CASSQQGSGELFF; CDR3 DNA: TGCGCCAGCAGCCAGCAGGGATCTGGGGAGCTGTTTTTT
V gene: TRBV11-2; J gene: TRBJ2-7; D gene: TRBD1; clone size: .; CDR3 protein: CASSGGQAGEQYF; CDR3 DNA: TGTGCCAGCAGCGGCGGACAGGCCGGCGAGCAGTACTTC
V gene: TRBV11-2; J gene: TRBJ2-6; D gene: TRBD1; clone size: .; CDR3 protein: CASSSRDRVDSGANVLTF; CDR3 DNA: TGTGCCAGCAGCTCCCGGGACAGGGTCGACTCTGGGGCCAACGTCCTGACTTTC
V gene: TRBV11-2; J gene: TRBJ2-6; D gene: .; clone size: .; CDR3 protein: CASSLGRLSGVLTF; CDR3 DNA: TGTGCCAGCAGCTTAGGGCGACTCAGCGGCGTCCTGACTTTC
V gene: TRBV5-1; J gene: TRBJ2-3; D gene: .; clone size: .; CDR3 protein: CASSLVGTDTQYF; CDR3 DNA: TGCGCCAGCAGCTTGGTCGGCACAGATACGCAGTATTTT
V gene: TRBV19; J gene: TRBJ1-1; D gene: .; clone size: .; CDR3 protein: CASSTTGFGTEAFF; CDR3 DNA: TGTGCCAGTTCAACGACAGGTTTTGGCACTGAAGCTTTCTTT
V gene: TRBV30; J gene: TRBJ2-7; D gene: TRBD1; clone size: .; CDR3 protein: CAWTGGSYEQYF; CDR3 DNA: TGTGCCTGGACAGGGGGCTCCTACGAGCAGTACTTC
V gene: TRBV18; J gene: TRBJ1-2; D gene: .; clone size: .; CDR3 protein: CASSPRTASGYTF; CDR3 DNA: TGTGCCAGCTCACCAAGGACAGCTAGCGGCTACACCTTC
V gene: TRBV10-3; J gene: TRBJ1-1; D gene: TRBD1; clone size: .; CDR3 protein: CASTAGDRVGFEAFF; CDR3 DNA: TGTGCCTCCACGGCGGGGGACAGGGTGGGGTTTGAAGCTTTCTTT
V gene: TRBV5-1; J gene: TRBJ2-3; D gene: .; clone size: few; CDR3 protein: CASSLRMLGSGTDTQYF; CDR3 DNA: TGCGCCAGCAGCCTCCGTATGCTAGGGTCGGGAACAGATACGCAGTATTTT